This TCR beta chain originates from a study of Graves' ophthalmopathy and Graves' hyperthyroidism. Study-wide points: Blood repertoires reportedly contained most expanded thyroid clonotypes above 0.001 frequency. Both an approximately 69% sensitivity and a roughly 72% specificity characterized the model's predictions of ophthalmopathy progression.

TCR beta CDR3 regions were amplified from RNA transcripts. HTBI primers served in a first-round RT-PCR, which a second-round multiplex PCR followed. TCRdb re-derived calls from the multiplex PCR reads in MiXCR, one entry per CDR3 protein. Among more than 300,000 distinct CDR3 sequences listed, roughly 15% were seen once. Germline-derived CDR1 and CDR2 are MNHEY and SVGAGI. CDR3 length: 14 amino acids. Germline trimming cut 4 bases from V and 5 bases from J; bases unmatched to any gene: 6. On this clonotype: Its antigen is currently unknown.

The sequence came from an adult woman with stable Graves' hyperthyroidism. V is TRBV6-5 and J is TRBJ2-5; TRBD1 agrees at 8 bases. Input material: peripheral blood. CDR3 loop: CASSLPGGSETQYF. DNA for the CDR3: TGTGCCAGCAGTTTACCAGGGGGCAGCGAGACCCAGTACTTC.